The 19 T cell receptor beta chains reported below all come from one sample, sequenced in a study of blood T cell repertoires in COVID-19 (dated by TCRdb to about 2020). Receptors were amplified or captured by the immunoSEQ multiplex PCR assay. TCRdb re-hosts the immuneACCESS table, in-frame sequences only. Its copies lack some clones; in the studies checked, an unresolved V gene accounts for under half of them, and the cause for the rest is not known. The sample includes more than 80,000 clones, with approximately 85% observed a single time. Clones ranked in the top ten supply 2.5% to 3.5% of the sample. Sequenced sample: peripheral blood. The receptor source for this set is a woman of 80 years or more with COVID-19, enrolled during active disease.

V and J are TRBV9 and TRBJ1-5; maybe TRBD1 (5 bases). Trimming cost V 0 bases and J 1 base, with 8 bases left between them. The CDR3 runs to 15 residues. CDR1 and CDR2 from the germline V gene are SGDLS and YYNGEE. The CDR3, as DNA: TGTGCCAGCAGCGTAGGGCAGGGAAGCAATCAGCCCCAGCATTTT. This gives the protein CASSVGQGSNQPQHF.

V and J are TRBV11-2 and TRBJ2-1, with TRBD1 identical over 9 bases. The CDR3 is 13 amino acids. Germline V CDR1 and CDR2: SGHAT, FQNNGV. V was clipped by 4 bases and J by 9 bases; unmatched bases: 4. CDR3 loop: CASSSRQGGEQFF. In DNA form, the CDR3 reads TGTGCCAGCAGCTCCCGACAGGGGGGTGAGCAGTTCTTC.

This chain uses TRBV29-1 with TRBJ1-1, with D hard to call. Trimming cost V 3 bases and J 1 base, with 15 bases left between them. CDR1 and CDR2 (germline): SQVTM, ANQGSEA. The CDR3 spans 15 residues. The CDR3 DNA reads TGCAGCGTTGATCGGGGATTAGGACGGAACACTGAAGCTTTCTTT. The encoded protein is CSVDRGLGRNTEAFF. The full variable domain, its missing parts supplied by reference TRBV29-1 and TRBJ1-1, is SAVISQKPSRDICQRGTSLTIQCQVDSQVTMMFWYRQQPGQSLTLIATANQGSEATYESGFVIDKFPISRPNLTFSTLTVSNMSPEDSSIYLCSVDRGLGRNTEAFFGQGTRLTVV.

The chain uses TRBV2 and TRBJ2-1; 8 bases are a match to TRBD1. V was clipped by 1 base and J by 2 bases; unmatched bases: 7. The CDR3 spans 17 residues. Germline assignment: CDR1 SNHLY and CDR2 FYNNEI. The CDR3 sequence: CASSEDGQGIPYNEQFF. For the CDR3, the DNA is TGTGCCAGCAGTGAAGATGGACAGGGAATCCCCTACAATGAGCAGTTCTTC.

J is TRBJ1-4 and V is TRBV7-9; D uncertain. Between the trimmed V and J ends, which lost 4 bases and 8 bases, there was a span of 17 bases. Germline lookup yields CDR1 SEHNR and CDR2 FQNEAQ (reference sequence). This CDR3 spans 15 amino acids. The CDR3 DNA follows: TGTGCCAGCAGCTCGGGTCTTCCTCTTGGGGAAAAACTGTTTTTT. It codes for CASSSGLPLGEKLFF.

The chain uses TRBV19 and TRBJ1-3; the D is unclear. The V end was cut by 6 bases, the J end by 2 bases, with 14 bases between. This CDR3 spans 15 amino acids. Germline CDR1 LNHDA, CDR2 SQIVND (reference sequence). The CDR3 here is CASRDSGSPGNTIYF. CDR3 nucleotides: TGTGCCAGTAGGGACTCGGGCTCCCCTGGAAACACCATATATTTT.

The chain carries TRBV3-1 (or the pseudogene TRBV3-2) and TRBJ2-5, with TRBD2 as a possible D gene (5 bases). Between the trimmed V and J ends, which lost 2 bases and 4 bases, there was a span of 11 bases. The CDR3 has 14 amino acids. CDR1 is LGHDT and CDR2 is YNNKEL in the germline V gene (reference sequence). The CDR3 DNA is TGTGCCAGCAGCCAATCGGGTGCGGGAGAGACCCAGTACTTC. Translated: CASSQSGAGETQYF.

The chain uses TRBV11-2 and TRBJ2-1; TRBD2 is a possible D gene (6 bases). Trimming stripped 1 base from V and 10 bases from J, with 11 bases between. There are 13 residues in the CDR3. Germline lookup yields CDR1 SGHAT and CDR2 FQNNGV. The CDR3 bases are TGTGCCAGCAGCTTAGGGTCTCTAGCGGAGCAGTTCTTC. Translated: CASSLGSLAEQFF.

The V call is TRBV18, the J call TRBJ1-2; D possibly corresponds to TRBD1 (5 bases). The CDR3 is 16 amino acids. The germline V gene has CDR1 KGHSH and CDR2 LQKENI. V was clipped by 2 bases and J by 0 bases, with 13 bases between them. The CDR3 DNA reads as TGTGCCAGCTCACCATGGTTGGCAGGGACTAACTATGGCTACACCTTC. Amino acids: CASSPWLAGTNYGYTF.

The chain couples TRBV2 to TRBJ1-3; D is possibly TRBD1 (5 bases). Deletions cut 6 bases from V and 3 bases from J, with 6 bases between. This CDR3 is 12 amino acids long. Germline CDR1 and CDR2: SNHLY and FYNNEI. The CDR3, as DNA: TGTGCCAGCAGGGGGCTTGGAAACACCATATATTTT. Its translation is CASRGLGNTIYF.

The chain has TRBV18 and TRBJ2-4; D is uncertain. V lost 2 bases and J lost 0, with 8 bases in between. This CDR3 has 15 amino acids. CDR1 KGHSH and CDR2 LQKENI come from the germline V gene. CDR3 protein: CASSPSELAKNIQYF. CDR3 nucleotide sequence: TGTGCCAGCTCACCAAGCGAACTAGCCAAAAACATTCAGTACTTC.

J is TRBJ2-2 and V is TRBV15, with 8 positions matching TRBD1. The V segment lost 3 bases and the J segment 5 bases; nucleotides outside the gene matches: 5. Germline values: CDR1 LNHNV, CDR2 YYDKDF (reference sequence). There are 15 residues in the CDR3. Written as DNA, the CDR3 is TGTGCCACCAGCAGCGGACAGGGTTGGACCGGGGAGCTGTTTTTT. This encodes CATSSGQGWTGELFF.

The rearrangement uses TRBV10-3 and TRBJ2-3; 10 nucleotides align to TRBD2. V shed 6 bases and J 0 bases; nucleotides not matched to a gene: 3. The germline V gene encodes CDR1 ENHRY and CDR2 SYGVKD. The CDR3 has 15 residues. CDR3 region: CAIRETSGSTDTQYF. Written as DNA, the CDR3 is TGTGCCATCAGGGAGACTAGCGGGAGCACAGATACGCAGTATTTT.

The chain has TRBV7-9 and TRBJ2-1; the D gene is possibly TRBD2 (6 bases). The V gene's germline CDR1 is SEHNR and CDR2 FQNEAQ (reference sequence). Between the trimmed V and J ends, which lost 5 bases and 9 bases, there was a span of 11 bases. The CDR3 totals 12 residues. The CDR3 spells CASSLLAGEQFF. The CDR3 DNA reads TGTGCCAGCAGCCTACTAGCCGGTGAGCAGTTCTTC.

The chain is built from TRBV25-1 and TRBJ2-2, with no clear D. This CDR3 is built from 15 residues. Germline loops: CDR1 MGHDK, CDR2 SYGVNS. V lost 2 bases to trimming and J lost 1 base, with 8 bases between them. Here the CDR3 DNA reads TGTGCCAGCAGTGAAACAGTCAGGAACACCGGGGAGCTGTTTTTT. This encodes CASSETVRNTGELFF.

The CDR3 DNA is TGTGCCAGCAGCTTAGGGGGGTTACAGGGTGCAACACCCCTCCACTTT. Protein product: CASSLGGLQGATPLHF. The rearrangement uses TRBV7-9 and TRBJ1-6; maybe TRBD1 (6 bases). The CDR3 is 16 amino acids. V dropped 1 base and J dropped 11 bases, with 18 bases sitting between them. CDR1 is SEHNR and CDR2 is FQNEAQ in the germline V gene (reference sequence). Using reference TRBV7-9 and TRBJ1-6 for the parts outside the CDR3, the full variable domain is DTGVSQNPRHKITKRGQNVTFRCDPISEHNRLYWYRQTLGQGPEFLTYFQNEAQLEKSRLLSDRFSAERPKGSFSTLEIQRTEQGDSAMYLCASSLGGLQGATPLHFGNGTRLTVT.

V is TRBV7-9 and J is TRBJ2-5; TRBD2 matches 8 bases. The junction had 10 bases not matched to a gene; V was cut back by 8 bases and J by 2 bases. CDR1 and CDR2 from the germline V gene are SEHNR and FQNEAQ (reference sequence). This CDR3 region has 15 residues. The CDR3 DNA follows: TGTGCCAGCGTTCCCCTACGGGGGGGACAAGAGACCCAGTACTTC. Translation gives CASVPLRGGQETQYF.

The V call is TRBV3-1 (or the pseudogene TRBV3-2), the J call TRBJ2-2; 11 bases fit TRBD2. The J segment lost 0 bases and the V segment lost 0 bases, leaving 9 bases of the junction unmatched. The CDR3 has 20 amino acids. Germline loops: CDR1 LGHDT, CDR2 YNNKEL (reference sequence). This CDR3 reads CASSQDLWGTSGANTGELFF. The CDR3 DNA sequence: TGTGCCAGCAGCCAAGACCTATGGGGGACTAGCGGCGCGAACACCGGGGAGCTGTTTTTT.

This clone appeared a single time. The rearrangement links TRBV10-3 to TRBJ2-7; TRBD2 agrees at 8 bases. V was pared by 8 bases and J by 6 bases, with 9 bases of the junction left unmatched. The CDR3 consists of 13 residues. Germline lookup yields CDR1 ENHRY and CDR2 SYGVKD. CDR3 coding DNA: TGTGCCATCTCCTTTAGCGGGATCGGCGAGCAGTACTTC. As protein: CAISFSGIGEQYF.